These 15 T cell receptor beta chains came from one sample sequenced in a study of T cell responses to AZD1222 COVID-19 vaccine. Measured with immunoSEQ multiplex PCR; TCRdb has only the in-frame clones, and not every one. The data show around 81,000 clones, 70% to 85% seen once. The sequences come from peripheral blood, collected on day 0 of AZD1222 vaccination. The receptors originated from an adult in good health.

This chain links TRBV6-4 with TRBJ2-3; TRBD2 matches 9 bases. The V gene's germline CDR1 is MRHNA and CDR2 SNTAGT. With V trimmed by 6 bases and J by 1 base, 2 bases remained unmatched. The CDR3 totals 14 residues. CDR3 sequence: CASSVAGGTDTQYF. DNA for the CDR3: TGTGCCAGCAGCGTAGCGGGGGGCACAGATACGCAGTATTTT.

V is TRBV7-9 and J is TRBJ1-5; TRBD1 might be the D (5 bases). V was clipped by 6 bases and J by 5 bases, with 17 bases between them. From germline, CDR1 is SEHNR and CDR2 FQNEAQ (reference sequence). The CDR3 runs 15 residues. The CDR3 DNA is TGTGCCAGCAGTCCCTTTGTTGGGGGGGATCAGCCCCAGCATTTT. This encodes CASSPFVGGDQPQHF.

This clone was seen once. The rearrangement joins TRBV15 to TRBJ1-2; D not certain. Germline lookup yields CDR1 LNHNV and CDR2 YYDKDF (reference sequence). This CDR3 spans 15 amino acids. Trimming stripped 3 bases from V and 8 bases from J, with 19 bases between. CDR3 protein: CATSREASTTGGYTF. The CDR3 DNA reads TGTGCCACCAGCAGGGAGGCCAGCACCACGGGGGGCTACACCTTC. Complete variable domain (other parts from reference TRBV15 and TRBJ1-2): DAMVIQNPRYQVTQFGKPVTLSCSQTLNHNVMYWYQQKSSQAPKLLFHYYDKDFNNEADTPDNFQSRRPNTSFCFLDIRSPGLGDTAMYLCATSREASTTGGYTFGSGTRLTVV.

There are a few counts of this clone. The chain recombines TRBV7-2 with TRBJ2-5; D gene uncertain. CDR1 is SGHTA and CDR2 is FQGNSA in the germline V gene. The CDR3 is 11 amino acids. V lost 5 bases and J lost 4, with 5 bases in between. DNA of the CDR3: TGTGCCAGCAGCCCCCGAGAGACCCAGTACTTC. Its protein is CASSPRETQYF.

The chain joins TRBV14 to TRBJ1-6; no reliable D call. V lost 1 base, J lost 3 bases, and 4 bases lay in between. CDR3 length equals 14 residues. CDR1 and CDR2 (germline): SGHDN, FVKESK. CDR3 coding DNA: TGTGCCAGCAGCCAAGCTCACTATAATTCACCCCTCCACTTT. Translating gives CASSQAHYNSPLHF.

The V gene is TRBV11-2, the J gene TRBJ2-5; TRBD1 is a possible D gene (5 bases). Germline CDR1 is SGHAT and CDR2 is FQNNGV. Trimming took 1 base from V and 4 from J, leaving 13 bases between them. The CDR3 covers 15 residues. The CDR3 coding sequence is TGTGCCAGCAGCTTAGCCCAGGGTGGCGGAGAGACCCAGTACTTC. Translating it yields CASSLAQGGGETQYF. The full variable domain, in which reference TRBV11-2 and TRBJ2-5 provide the parts outside the CDR3, is EAGVAQSPRYKIIEKRQSVAFWCNPISGHATLYWYQQILGQGPKLLIQFQNNGVVDDSQLPKDRFSAERLKGVDSTLKIQPAKLEDSAVYLCASSLAQGGGETQYFGPGTRLLVL.

The V gene is TRBV7-6, the J gene TRBJ2-2, with D perhaps TRBD2 (6 bases). V lost 3 bases to trimming and J lost 0 bases, with 11 bases between them. The CDR3 is 16 residues long. CDR1 is SGHVS, CDR2 FNYEAQ, per germline. In nucleotides, the CDR3 is TGTGCCAGCAGCTTGCACCGGGACTCGAACACCGGGGAGCTGTTTTTT. It is translated as CASSLHRDSNTGELFF.

This sequence joins TRBV7-8 and TRBJ2-7; D unclear. The CDR3 sequence is 14 residues long. Trimming took off 3 bases at V and 7 bases at J, with 16 bases between the two ends. Germline V CDR1 and CDR2: SGHVS, FQNEAQ. The CDR3 bases are TGTGCCAGCAGCTTGTTTCAGGACCTCGGGGAGCAGTACTTC. It encodes CASSLFQDLGEQYF.

This chain joins TRBV18 and TRBJ2-7; D may be TRBD1 (5 bases). This CDR3 contains 15 residues. The V and J ends lost 5 bases and 0 bases respectively, with 14 bases between them. Germline loops: CDR1 KGHSH, CDR2 LQKENI. In nucleotides, the CDR3 is TGTGCCAGCTCATCTTCTTTAGACAGCTCCTACGAGCAGTACTTC. Its protein product is CASSSSLDSSYEQYF.

This clone was detected only a few times. This chain joins TRBV6-5 and TRBJ1-4; possibly TRBD1 for D (5 bases). Germline CDR1 reads MNHEY; CDR2 reads SVGAGI. This CDR3 has 13 residues. The V end lost 0 bases, the J end lost 10 bases, and 9 bases lay between the germline ends. The CDR3 DNA reads TGTGCCAGCAGTTACTCGTCGGGGGGAAAACTGTTTTTT. Encoded protein: CASSYSSGGKLFF.

This clone was detected once. This chain joins TRBV2 and TRBJ1-1; D perhaps matches TRBD1 (5 bases). V was trimmed by 8 bases and J by 0 bases, leaving 7 bases between them. Germline lookup yields CDR1 SNHLY and CDR2 FYNNEI. The CDR3 spans 12 residues. CDR3 loop: CASSGLNTEAFF. The CDR3 region has the DNA TGTGCCAGCTCGGGACTGAACACTGAAGCTTTCTTT.

J is TRBJ1-1 and V is TRBV19; D might be TRBD1 (6 bases). Germline CDR1 LNHDA, CDR2 SQIVND (reference sequence). This CDR3 is built from 16 residues. Trimming removed 5 bases at V and 5 bases at J, with 21 bases between. CDR3 residues: CASSPLNTGYGTEAFF. CDR3 sequence (DNA): TGTGCCAGTAGTCCTCTAAATACAGGGTATGGAACTGAAGCTTTCTTT. The full variable domain, in which reference TRBV19 and TRBJ1-1 provide the parts outside the CDR3, is DGGITQSPKYLFRKEGQNVTLSCEQNLNHDAMYWYRQDPGQGLRLIYYSQIVNDFQKGDIAEGYSVSREKKESFPLTVTSAQKNPTAFYLCASSPLNTGYGTEAFFGQGTRLTVV.

Comment on this clone: Other DNA variants within this sample encode the same CDR3. The J gene is TRBJ2-7, the V gene TRBV4-3, with a possible D match to TRBD2 (6 bases). Germline CDR1 is LGHNA and CDR2 is YSLEER. Trimming cost V 0 bases and J 3 bases, with 12 bases left between them. This CDR3 has 15 residues. The CDR3 coding sequence is TGCGCCAGCAGCCAAGACGCCGGAGGGGTCTACGAGCAGTACTTC. This translates into CASSQDAGGVYEQYF.

The rearrangement joins TRBV20-1 to TRBJ1-1; no reliable D call. This CDR3 comprises 14 residues. With 3 bases removed from V and 3 bases from J, the gap between germline ends came to 14 bases. Germline CDR1 is DFQATT and CDR2 is SNEGSKA (reference sequence). The CDR3 bases are TGCAGTGCTAGTGCCGTAACGGGGTACACTGAAGCTTTCTTT. Its translation is CSASAVTGYTEAFF.

The chain is built from TRBV5-1 and TRBJ2-3; 13 nucleotides align to TRBD2. This CDR3 has 17 amino acids. Germline loops: CDR1 SGHRS, CDR2 YFSETQ. The ends lost 3 bases at V and 6 bases at J; junction bases unmatched: 10. CDR3 coding DNA: TGCGCCAGCAGCTCAGATACTAGCGGGAGGGCCGCGGATACGCAGTATTTT. It specifies CASSSDTSGRAADTQYF.